What follows are 21 T cell receptor beta chains derived from one specimen sequenced in a study of blood T cell repertoires in COVID-19. The repertoire was sequenced with immunoSEQ multiplex PCR; TCRdb's copy has only in-frame clones and lacks some. Here the sample spans hundreds of thousands of clones, approximately 89% being singletons. Sequencing used PBMCs or T cells enriched from blood (not recorded which). These TCRs come from a woman aged 40 to 49 who had recovered from COVID-19.

This clone was recorded a few times. The CDR3 DNA reads as TGTGCCAGTAGTATAGGTTCTCCTGGGGCCAACGTCCTGACTTTC. It encodes CASSIGSPGANVLTF. This chain uses TRBV19 with TRBJ2-6; D remains ambiguous. The CDR3 spans 15 residues. Looked up from germline, CDR1 is LNHDA and CDR2 is SQIVND (reference sequence). V lost 1 base and J lost 2, with 6 bases in between.

The rearrangement uses TRBV27 and TRBJ1-1; a possible D gene is TRBD1 (5 bases). The V end was cut by 2 bases, the J end by 8 bases, with 15 bases between. The CDR3 covers 14 residues. Germline V gives CDR1 MNHEY, CDR2 SMNVEV (reference sequence). CDR3 nucleotide sequence: TGTGCCAGCAGTTTAATTCAGGGATCTTGGGAAGCTTTCTTT. Protein sequence: CASSLIQGSWEAFF.

This clone was seen just once. The chain links TRBV30 to TRBJ2-3, with 12 bases that match TRBD2. V was pared by 3 bases and J by 2 bases, with 6 bases of the junction left unmatched. CDR1 is GTSNPN, CDR2 SVGIG, per germline (reference sequence). The CDR3 has 16 amino acids. The CDR3 DNA reads as TGTGCCTGGAGCCCCGGACTAGCGGGGATCACAGATACGCAGTATTTT. Residues: CAWSPGLAGITDTQYF.

This clone was found a few times. The rearrangement links TRBV19 to TRBJ1-1; perhaps TRBD1 as D (5 bases). V was clipped by 5 bases and J by 1 base, with 5 bases between them. Per the germline V gene, CDR1 is LNHDA and CDR2 is SQIVND (reference sequence). The CDR3 is 12 residues long. The CDR3 coding sequence is TGTGCCAGTAGTGACAGGAACACTGAAGCTTTCTTT. Translating gives CASSDRNTEAFF.

This clone was counted once. V and J are TRBV7-2 and TRBJ1-2; D is unclear. The V gene's germline CDR1 is SGHTA and CDR2 FQGNSA. Trimming left V 3 bases short and J 8 bases short, with 10 bases between. This CDR3 has 12 amino acids. The CDR3 region has the DNA TGTGCCAGCAGCTTCTCCCTTAAAGGCTACACCTTC. Translating it yields CASSFSLKGYTF.

The rearrangement links TRBV27 to TRBJ2-7; D gene unclear. V was cut by 0 bases and J by 6 bases, with 9 bases left in between. Germline-derived CDR1 and CDR2 are MNHEY and SMNVEV (reference sequence). The CDR3 length is 13 residues. CDR3 amino acids: CASSLSNSREQYF. In DNA, the CDR3 is TGTGCCAGCAGTTTATCTAACTCCCGCGAGCAGTACTTC.

The chain uses TRBV7-9 and TRBJ1-2; maybe TRBD1 (5 bases). The germline V gene has CDR1 SEHNR and CDR2 FQNEAQ (reference sequence). Trimming took off 4 bases at V and 5 bases at J, with 8 bases between the two ends. This CDR3 is built from 12 residues. This CDR3 reads CASSSAGYGYTF. In DNA form, the CDR3 reads TGTGCCAGCAGCTCCGCAGGGTATGGCTACACCTTC.

The chain links TRBV13 to TRBJ2-2; D call uncertain. The V gene's germline CDR1 is PRHDT and CDR2 FYEKMQ (reference sequence). V lost 2 bases, J lost 8 bases, and 12 bases lay in between. This CDR3 comprises 14 residues. CDR3 sequence reads: CASSLLVQEGELFF. DNA for the CDR3: TGTGCCAGCAGCTTATTAGTTCAGGAAGGGGAGCTGTTTTTT. Full variable domain (remainder filled in from reference TRBV13 and TRBJ2-2): AAGVIQSPRHLIKEKRETATLKCYPIPRHDTVYWYQQGPGQDPQFLISFYEKMQSDKGSIPDRFSAQQFSDYHSELNMSSLELGDSALYFCASSLLVQEGELFFGEGSRLTVL.

This sequence joins TRBV19 and TRBJ2-7, with a possible D match to TRBD2 (6 bases). From germline, CDR1 is LNHDA and CDR2 SQIVND (reference sequence). Trimming took 1 base from V and 5 from J, leaving 15 bases between them. This CDR3 has 15 amino acids. The CDR3 sequence: CASSIGGVLENEQYF. CDR3 DNA: TGTGCCAGTAGTATAGGCGGGGTTCTGGAAAACGAGCAGTACTTC.

CDR3 in DNA: TGTGCCACCAGTGACGCAGGGGCAGATGGCTACACCTTC. It is translated as CATSDAGADGYTF. The V and J genes are TRBV24-1 and TRBJ1-2; D possibly corresponds to TRBD1 (6 bases). The CDR3 contains 13 residues. The V end lost 4 bases, the J end lost 6 bases, and 11 bases lay between the germline ends. Germline V lookup: CDR1 KGHDR, CDR2 SFDVKD.

The chain recombines TRBV2 with TRBJ1-6; no definite D call. This CDR3 has 14 amino acids. Germline lookup yields CDR1 SNHLY and CDR2 FYNNEI. Trimming stripped 5 bases from V and 9 bases from J, with 14 bases between. CDR3 protein: CASSPQKPFSPLHF. For the CDR3, the DNA is TGTGCCAGCAGTCCCCAGAAACCGTTTTCACCCCTCCACTTT. The whole variable domain, filled in from reference TRBV2 and TRBJ1-6, reads EPEVTQTPSHQVTQMGQEVILRCVPISNHLYFYWYRQILGQKVEFLVSFYNNEISEKSEIFDDQFSVERPDGSNFTLKIRSTKLEDSAMYFCASSPQKPFSPLHFGNGTRLTVT.

The chain carries TRBV6-6 and TRBJ1-1; 9 bases align to TRBD1. The CDR3 loop spans 14 amino acids. Trimming cost V 7 bases and J 5 bases; bases outside gene matches: 8. CDR1 and CDR2 from the germline V gene are MNHNY and SVGAGI (reference sequence). The CDR3 bases are TGTGCCAGCACCCCGGGACAGGGAGGAACTGAAGCTTTCTTT. The encoded protein is CASTPGQGGTEAFF.

This clone has at least ten counts. V usage is TRBV7-3 and J usage is TRBJ2-7, with D maybe TRBD1 (6 bases). Per the germline V gene, CDR1 is SGHTA and CDR2 is FQGTGA. This CDR3 has 15 residues. V lost 5 bases to trimming and J lost 2 bases, with 16 bases between them. The DNA of the CDR3 is TGTGCCAGCAGCCCAAACCGGGACACCCCCTACGAGCAGTACTTC. It codes for CASSPNRDTPYEQYF.

The chain couples TRBV21-1 to TRBJ2-3; TRBD2, the D gene given by the table, was not confirmed from the DNA. TRBV21-1 is termed a pseudogene. This CDR3 contains 11 residues. The CDR3 DNA sequence: TGTGCCAGCGTACTCCCAGATACGCAGTATTTT. Its translation is CASVLPDTQYF.

The V call is TRBV7-2, the J call TRBJ1-2; TRBD1 is a possible D gene (6 bases). Per germline, CDR1 SGHTA and CDR2 FQGNSA. The CDR3 length is 13 residues. V lost 5 bases to trimming and J lost 3 bases, with 10 bases between them. The CDR3 bases are TGTGCCAGCAGCGCCGGGACACACTATGGCTACACCTTC. This encodes CASSAGTHYGYTF.

This clone appeared once. V is TRBV7-3 and J is TRBJ1-2, with 8 bases that match TRBD1. V shed 1 base, J shed 4 bases, and the junction held 5 bases outside the gene matches. CDR1 and CDR2 (germline): SGHTA, FQGTGA. The CDR3 runs 15 residues. The CDR3 coding sequence is TGTGCCAGCAGCTTAATGGGAACAGGGGGCTATGGCTACACCTTC. Translating it yields CASSLMGTGGYGYTF.

The V and J genes are TRBV4-1 and TRBJ2-1, with D perhaps matching TRBD2 (6 bases). The V gene lost 4 bases and the J gene lost 9 bases, with 10 bases spanning the gap. The germline gives CDR1 MGHRA, CDR2 YSYEKL. The CDR3 contains 12 residues. The DNA of the CDR3 is TGCGCCAGCAGCCTCGGACTATCTGAGCAGTTCTTC. Translating gives CASSLGLSEQFF.

The chain couples TRBV19 to TRBJ2-7; D is perhaps TRBD1 (6 bases). Per the germline V gene, CDR1 is LNHDA and CDR2 is SQIVND (reference sequence). The length of the CDR3 is 14 residues. V was shortened by 5 bases and J by 1 base, with 12 bases between the two germline ends. For the CDR3, the DNA is TGTGCCAGTAGTGAAACCGGGACATCCTACGAGCAGTACTTC. Protein: CASSETGTSYEQYF.

This clone showed up just once. Being one base from a much bigger clone, this may be a read error. Other nucleotide sequences from this sample produce the same CDR3. J is TRBJ2-3 and V is TRBV5-6; D is unresolved. CDR3 length: 11 amino acids. Per germline, CDR1 SGHDT and CDR2 YYEEEE. Between the trimmed V and J ends, which lost 2 bases and 5 bases, there was a span of 3 bases. CDR3 DNA sequence: TGTGCCAGCAGCTTCGGAGATACGCAGTATTTT. This codes for CASSFGDTQYF.

The table lists this clone with a count of one. The chain uses TRBV9 and TRBJ1-4; 8 nucleotides align to TRBD1. Germline lookup yields CDR1 SGDLS and CDR2 YYNGEE. There are 15 residues in the CDR3. The ends lost 3 bases at V and 6 bases at J; junction bases unmatched: 7. The CDR3 coding sequence is TGTGCCAGCAGCGCCGCAGGGGGCCGGGATGAAAAACTGTTTTTT. It encodes CASSAAGGRDEKLFF.

This chain joins TRBV7-3 and TRBJ2-7, with 12 bases aligning to TRBD2. This CDR3 contains 15 residues. Trimming removed 5 bases from V and 4 bases from J; junction bases left unmatched: 6. Germline V gives CDR1 SGHTA, CDR2 FQGTGA. DNA of the CDR3: TGTGCCAGCAGCCACGGACTAGCGGGACCGTACGAGCAGTACTTC. Translating gives CASSHGLAGPYEQYF. The variable domain in full, completed from reference TRBV7-3 and TRBJ2-7, reads GAGVSQTPSNKVTEKGKYVELRCDPISGHTALYWYRQSLGQGPEFLIYFQGTGAADDSGLPNDRFFAVRPEGSVSTLKIQRTERGDSAVYLCASSHGLAGPYEQYFGPGTRLTVT.